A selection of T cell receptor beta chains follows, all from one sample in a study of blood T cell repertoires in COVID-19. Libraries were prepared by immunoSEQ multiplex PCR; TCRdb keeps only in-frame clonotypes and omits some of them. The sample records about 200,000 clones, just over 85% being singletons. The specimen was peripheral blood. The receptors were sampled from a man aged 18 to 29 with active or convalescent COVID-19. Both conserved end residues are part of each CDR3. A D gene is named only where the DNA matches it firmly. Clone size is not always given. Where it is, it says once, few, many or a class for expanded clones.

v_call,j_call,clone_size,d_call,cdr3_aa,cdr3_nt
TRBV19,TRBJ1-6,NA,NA,CASSISPQAQNSPLHF,TGTGCCAGTAGTATCTCCCCACAGGCTCAGAATTCACCCCTCCACTTT
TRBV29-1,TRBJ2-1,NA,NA,CSLRDSRDMDEQFF,TGCAGCCTTAGGGACTCGCGCGATATGGATGAGCAGTTCTTC
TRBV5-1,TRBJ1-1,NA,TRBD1,CASSPGTGNTEAFF,TGCGCCAGCAGCCCCGGGACAGGGAACACTGAAGCTTTCTTT
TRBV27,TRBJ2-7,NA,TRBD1,CASSPGQGYEQYF,TGTGCCAGCAGTCCGGGACAGGGCTACGAGCAGTACTTC
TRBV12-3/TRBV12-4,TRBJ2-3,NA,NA,CASRTGDTQYF,TGTGCCAGCAGGACGGGGGATACGCAGTATTTT
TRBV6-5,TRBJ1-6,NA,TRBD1,CASSRPGTGGSPLHF,TGTGCCAGCAGCCGACCCGGGACAGGGGGTTCACCCCTCCACTTT
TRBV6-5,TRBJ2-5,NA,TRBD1,CASSPGGIQETQYF,TGTGCCAGCAGTCCAGGGGGCATCCAGGAGACCCAGTACTTC
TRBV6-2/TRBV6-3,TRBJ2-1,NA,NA,CASSYVYSYNEQFF,TGTGCCAGCAGTTACGTATACTCCTACAATGAGCAGTTCTTC
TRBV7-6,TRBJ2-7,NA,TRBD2,CASSLVSGTSGSVDEQYF,TGTGCCAGCAGCTTAGTGTCCGGGACTAGCGGGAGTGTGGACGAGCAGTACTTC
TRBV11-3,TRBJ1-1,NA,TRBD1,CASSRGQGAPESTEAFF,TGTGCCAGCAGCCGGGGACAGGGGGCCCCCGAAAGCACTGAAGCTTTCTTT
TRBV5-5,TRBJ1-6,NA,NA,CASRGITGPNSPLHF,TGTGCCAGCAGGGGGATCACAGGGCCCAATTCACCCCTCCACTTT
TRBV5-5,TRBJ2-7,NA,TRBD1,CASSLLTGGTGVPYEQYF,TGTGCCAGCAGCCTCCTCACCGGGGGGACAGGGGTGCCCTACGAGCAGTACTTC
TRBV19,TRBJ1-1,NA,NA,CASTPGDGLGEAFF,TGTGCCAGTACCCCCGGCGATGGTCTGGGCGAAGCTTTCTTT
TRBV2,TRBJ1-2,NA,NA,CASRSKGPLLQFGTF,TGTGCCAGCAGGAGCAAGGGGCCCCTACTTCAATTCGGCACCTTC
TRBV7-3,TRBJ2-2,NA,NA,CASNPGTGELFF,TGTGCCAGCAACCCGGGGACCGGGGAGCTGTTTTTT
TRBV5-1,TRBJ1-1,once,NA,CASSWRGRDTEAFF,TGCGCCAGCAGCTGGAGGGGCAGGGACACTGAAGCTTTCTTT
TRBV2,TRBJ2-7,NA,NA,CASMETGRMLEQYF,TGTGCCAGCATGGAGACAGGGAGGATGCTCGAGCAGTACTTC
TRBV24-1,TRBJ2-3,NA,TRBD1,CATSDFTGGEGDTQYF,TGTGCCACCAGTGATTTCACAGGGGGCGAGGGAGATACGCAGTATTTT
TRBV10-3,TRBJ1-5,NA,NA,CAISGTSNVQPQHF,TGTGCCATCAGCGGGACATCAAATGTTCAGCCCCAGCATTTT
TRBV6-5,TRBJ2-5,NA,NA,CASSTTTVQETQYF,TGTGCCAGCAGTACTACGACAGTCCAAGAGACCCAGTACTTC
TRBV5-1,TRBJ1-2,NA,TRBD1,CASSHLTGTANYGYTF,TGCGCCAGCAGCCATCTGACAGGGACGGCTAACTATGGCTACACCTTC
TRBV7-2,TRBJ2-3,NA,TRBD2,CASSPRLAGADTQYF,TGTGCCAGCAGCCCTCGACTAGCGGGAGCAGATACGCAGTATTTT
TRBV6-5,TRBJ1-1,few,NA,CASSLRGTEAFF,TGTGCCAGCTCCCTCAGGGGCACTGAAGCTTTCTTT
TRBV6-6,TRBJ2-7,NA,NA,CASSYQSPYEQYF,TGTGCCAGCAGTTACCAGTCACCCTACGAGCAGTACTTC
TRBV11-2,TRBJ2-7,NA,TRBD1,CASSPGPGQGSYEQYF,TGTGCCAGCAGCCCAGGACCGGGACAGGGCTCCTACGAGCAGTACTTC
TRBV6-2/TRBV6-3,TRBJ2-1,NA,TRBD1,CASSYPQGVFDEQFF,TGTGCCAGCAGTTACCCACAGGGGGTGTTCGATGAGCAGTTCTTC
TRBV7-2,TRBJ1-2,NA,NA,CASSYINTGNYGYTF,TGTGCCAGCAGCTATATCAATACAGGGAACTATGGCTACACCTTC
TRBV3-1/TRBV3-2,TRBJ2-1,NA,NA,CASSPQLSSSEQFF,TGTGCCAGCAGCCCTCAACTGTCTAGCAGTGAGCAGTTCTTC
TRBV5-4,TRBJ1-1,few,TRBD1,CASSLTGAQAFF,TGTGCCAGCAGCTTGACAGGGGCACAAGCTTTCTTT
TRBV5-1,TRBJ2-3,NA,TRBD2,CASMTSGSTDTQYF,TGCGCCAGCATGACTAGCGGAAGCACAGATACGCAGTATTTT
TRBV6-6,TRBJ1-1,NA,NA,CASSQDGVNTEAFF,TGTGCCAGCAGCCAGGACGGGGTTAACACTGAAGCTTTCTTT
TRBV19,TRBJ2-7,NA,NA,CASSINRIYEQYF,TGTGCCAGTAGTATTAACAGGATCTACGAGCAGTACTTC
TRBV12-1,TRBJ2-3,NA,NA,CASSLRDRTDTQYF,TGTGCCAGCAGCTTACGGGATAGGACAGATACGCAGTATTTT
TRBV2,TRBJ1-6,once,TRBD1,CASKEPGQGGSPLHF,TGTGCCAGCAAAGAACCGGGACAGGGGGGCTCACCCCTCCACTTT
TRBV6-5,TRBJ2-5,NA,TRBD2,CASTPAGVGETQYF,TGTGCCAGCACTCCAGCGGGAGTTGGAGAGACCCAGTACTTC
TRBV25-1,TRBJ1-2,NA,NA,CASSPPGLSGGYTF,TGTGCCAGCAGTCCGCCAGGGCTGTCGGGTGGCTACACCTTC
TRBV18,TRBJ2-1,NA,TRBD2,CASSPWSDGGGGEGEQFF,TGTGCCAGCTCACCATGGTCCGACGGCGGCGGGGGGGAGGGTGAGCAGTTCTTC
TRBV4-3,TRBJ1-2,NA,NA,CASSPPGEADGYTF,TGCGCCAGCAGCCCTCCGGGAGAAGCGGATGGCTACACCTTC
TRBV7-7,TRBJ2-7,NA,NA,CASSLEAGSGEQYF,TGTGCCAGCAGCCTGGAGGCGGGGTCGGGCGAGCAGTACTTC
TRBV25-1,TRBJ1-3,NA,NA,CASSESPGYHTIYF,TGTGCCAGCAGTGAATCTCCAGGGTATCACACCATATATTTT
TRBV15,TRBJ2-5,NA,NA,CATSLPPWTGVGETQYF,TGTGCCACCAGCTTGCCTCCCTGGACGGGGGTGGGGGAGACCCAGTACTTC
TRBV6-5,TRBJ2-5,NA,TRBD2,CAILAGDETQYF,TGTGCCATTCTAGCGGGAGATGAGACCCAGTACTTC
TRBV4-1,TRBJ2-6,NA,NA,CASSQTRGPFSGANVLTF,TGCGCCAGCAGCCAGACCAGGGGCCCGTTCTCTGGGGCCAACGTCCTGACTTTC
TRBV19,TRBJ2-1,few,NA,CASSIGGPSSEQFF,TGTGCCAGTAGTATTGGAGGGCCTTCTAGTGAGCAGTTCTTC
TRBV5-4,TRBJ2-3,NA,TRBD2,CASSSKGEGNTQYF,TGTGCCAGCAGCTCCAAAGGGGAGGGGAATACGCAGTATTTT
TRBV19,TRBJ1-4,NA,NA,CASRGTATNEKLFF,TGTGCCAGTAGGGGGACTGCAACTAATGAAAAACTGTTTTTT
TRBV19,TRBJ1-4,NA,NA,CASRVQGGSEKLFF,TGTGCCAGTAGAGTACAGGGAGGGAGTGAAAAACTGTTTTTT
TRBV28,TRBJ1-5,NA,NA,CASITSNQPQHF,TGTGCCAGCATAACTTCCAATCAGCCCCAGCATTTT
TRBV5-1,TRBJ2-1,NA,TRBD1,CASSLDRGDEQFF,TGCGCCAGCAGCTTGGACAGGGGAGATGAGCAGTTCTTC
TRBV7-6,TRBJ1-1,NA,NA,CASSLYSGRMNTEAFF,TGTGCCAGCAGCTTATATTCAGGGAGGATGAACACTGAAGCTTTCTTT
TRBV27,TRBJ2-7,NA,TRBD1,CASSPIGQGSSYEQYF,TGTGCCAGCAGTCCAATAGGACAGGGGTCTTCCTACGAGCAGTACTTC
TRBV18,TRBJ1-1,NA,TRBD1,CASPSQGRTEAFF,TGTGCCAGCCCCTCACAGGGGCGAACTGAAGCTTTCTTT
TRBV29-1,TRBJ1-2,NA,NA,CSADLNTAGYGYTF,TGCAGCGCCGACCTGAATACCGCGGGCTATGGCTACACCTTC